Presented here are 20 T cell receptor beta chains from one specimen sequenced in a study of Graves' ophthalmopathy and Graves' hyperthyroidism. Amplification from RNA transcripts yielded the TCR beta CDR3 regions. RT-PCR was first run with HTBI primers, then multiplex PCR in a second round. MiXCR was run by TCRdb on the multiplex PCR reads, yielding one entry per CDR3 protein. The table shows around 1.1 million distinct CDR3 sequences, with less than 45% occurring only once. The sequenced sample was peripheral blood or thyroid tissue (not recorded which). Receptors originate from an adult man with Graves' hyperthyroidism.

This clonotype came up many times. The V and J genes are TRBV19 and TRBJ1-5, with 10 bases that match TRBD1. CDR1 and CDR2 from the germline V gene are LNHDA and SQIVND (reference sequence). There are 15 residues in the CDR3. J lost 6 bases, V lost 5 bases, and 7 bases had no gene match. CDR3 in DNA: TGTGCCAGTAGTCCAGAGGGACAGGGGTTTCAGCCCCAGCATTTT. Protein: CASSPEGQGFQPQHF.

A note on this clonotype: This sequence may be a read error, since a much larger clone differs from it by one base. The J gene is TRBJ2-7, the V gene TRBV2; no reliable D call. The CDR3 has 11 amino acids. CDR1 and CDR2 (germline): SNHLY, FYNNEI. CDR3 sequence reads: CASREPYDQYF. CDR3 nucleotide sequence: TGTGCCAGCAGGGAGCCCTACGATCAGTACTTC. Full variable domain (rest looked up from reference TRBV2 and TRBJ2-7): EPEVTQTPSHQVTQMGQEVILRCVPISNHLYFYWYRQILGQKVEFLVSFYNNEISEKSEIFDDQFSVERPDGSNFTLKIRSTKLEDSAMYFCASREPYDQYFGPGTRLTVT.

The chain combines TRBV15 with TRBJ1-5, with D uncertain. The CDR3 consists of 12 residues. CDR1 and CDR2 from the germline V gene are LNHNV and YYDKDF (reference sequence). Trimming removed 5 bases from V and 7 bases from J, with 9 bases in between. The CDR3 DNA reads as TGTGCCACCAGCGAGGATTTGCAGCCCCAGCATTTT. Translated, it gives CATSEDLQPQHF. Drawing the rest from reference TRBV15 and TRBJ1-5, the complete variable domain is DAMVIQNPRYQVTQFGKPVTLSCSQTLNHNVMYWYQQKSSQAPKLLFHYYDKDFNNEADTPDNFQSRRPNTSFCFLDIRSPGLGDTAMYLCATSEDLQPQHFGDGTRLSIL.

This clonotype showed up many times. V usage is TRBV5-6 and J usage is TRBJ2-5, with D uncertain. Trimming removed 4 bases at V and 5 bases at J, with 9 bases between. This CDR3 is 12 amino acids long. In germline, CDR1 is SGHDT, CDR2 YYEEEE. The CDR3: CASSRLLETQYF. For the CDR3, the DNA is TGTGCCAGCAGCCGGCTTCTTGAGACCCAGTACTTC.

The chain is built from TRBV7-9 and TRBJ1-1, with D tentatively TRBD1 (5 bases). Germline CDR1 is SEHNR and CDR2 is FQNEAQ (reference sequence). V lost 8 bases and J 1 base, leaving 14 bases between the germline ends. This CDR3 comprises 14 residues. CDR3 bases: TGTGCCAGCCGCCATATAGGACAGAACACTGAAGCTTTCTTT. Protein product: CASRHIGQNTEAFF.

This clonotype was seen just once. The chain couples TRBV4-3 to TRBJ2-5; D possibly corresponds to TRBD2 (5 bases). The CDR3 consists of 13 residues. V was trimmed by 1 base and J by 9 bases, leaving 12 bases between them. Germline V gene lookup returns CDR1 LGHNA and CDR2 YSLEER. The CDR3 bases are TGCGCCAGCAGCCAAGGGAACGGGGAGCCCCAGTACTTC. Translating gives CASSQGNGEPQYF.

This sequence joins TRBV20-1 and TRBJ2-7; 11 bases line up with TRBD1. The CDR3 runs 14 residues. Germline CDR1 and CDR2: DFQATT and SNEGSKA (reference sequence). The junction had 7 bases not matched to a gene; V was cut back by 3 bases and J by 6 bases. CDR3 nucleotide sequence: TGCAGTGCTAGCCCCTGGACAGGGGGCGGCGAGCAGTACTTC. It is translated as CSASPWTGGGEQYF.

Regarding this clonotype: Compared with germline, one end of the junction differs, possibly owing to a read error. The V gene is TRBV5-1, the J gene TRBJ1-1; the D gene is possibly TRBD1 (5 bases). Germline lookup yields CDR1 SGHRS and CDR2 YFSETQ. This CDR3 has 15 residues. Here the CDR3 DNA reads TGTGCCAGCAGTTACCTGGGACGTGGGACGTCTGAAGCTTTCTTT. Protein: CASSYLGRGTSEAFF.

Notes on this clonotype: One end of the junction is discordant with germline, which a read error may explain. This rearrangement joins TRBV7-8 to TRBJ1-5; D gene ambiguous. The CDR3 sequence is 9 residues long. Per the germline V gene, CDR1 is SGHVS and CDR2 is FQNEAQ. The CDR3 is CVSNQPQHF. The CDR3 nucleotides are TGTGTCAGCAATCAGCCCCAGCATTTT.

The chain uses TRBV4-1 and TRBJ2-7, with TRBD1 matching 9 bases. Germline lookup yields CDR1 MGHRA and CDR2 YSYEKL. Germline trimming cut 4 bases from V and 4 bases from J; bases unmatched to any gene: 8. This CDR3 is 15 amino acids long. CDR3: CASSRGDRDPYEQYF. The CDR3 DNA reads as TGCGCCAGCAGCCGAGGGGACAGGGACCCTTACGAGCAGTACTTC.

This clonotype was detected many times. The genes are TRBV5-8 and TRBJ2-5; 8 bases are shared with TRBD1. V shed 4 bases and J 5 bases; nucleotides not matched to a gene: 13. Germline V gene sequence: CDR1 SGHTS, CDR2 YDEGEE. This CDR3 is built from 16 residues. The CDR3 sequence: CASSTRQGRGEETQYF. The CDR3 nucleotides read TGTGCCAGCAGCACCAGACAGGGGCGGGGTGAGGAGACCCAGTACTTC.

The chain joins TRBV5-1 to TRBJ2-2; 14 nucleotides align to TRBD2. Per germline, CDR1 SGHRS and CDR2 YFSETQ. The CDR3 runs 15 residues. J gave up 6 bases and V 5 bases, and 3 bases lay outside the gene matches. This chain's CDR3 is CASRTTSGRAGELFF. CDR3 DNA sequence: TGCGCCAGCAGGACGACTAGCGGGAGGGCCGGGGAGCTGTTTTTT.

This chain joins TRBV15 and TRBJ1-6; 7 positions match TRBD1. The CDR3 consists of 16 residues. Trimming removed 0 bases from V and 10 bases from J; junction bases left unmatched: 9. CDR1 is LNHNV, CDR2 YYDKDF, per germline (reference sequence). The CDR3 spells CATSRDRQGHGSPLHF. CDR3 DNA sequence: TGTGCCACCAGCAGAGATCGACAGGGCCATGGCTCACCCCTCCACTTT. Drawing the rest from reference TRBV15 and TRBJ1-6, the complete variable domain is DAMVIQNPRYQVTQFGKPVTLSCSQTLNHNVMYWYQQKSSQAPKLLFHYYDKDFNNEADTPDNFQSRRPNTSFCFLDIRSPGLGDTAMYLCATSRDRQGHGSPLHFGNGTRLTVT.

The V and J genes are TRBV10-3 and TRBJ2-2; possibly TRBD1 or TRBD2 for D (5 bases each). Per the germline V gene, CDR1 is ENHRY and CDR2 is SYGVKD. Deletions cut 10 bases from V and 3 bases from J, with 18 bases between. The CDR3 loop spans 15 amino acids. The CDR3 reads CATPAVRGYTGELFF. The CDR3 bases are TGTGCCACCCCGGCGGTGAGGGGCTACACCGGGGAGCTGTTTTTT.

The chain is built from TRBV7-9 and TRBJ1-4, with D perhaps matching TRBD1 (6 bases). Germline CDR1 and CDR2: SEHNR and FQNEAQ (reference sequence). The CDR3 has 14 residues. V dropped 5 bases and J dropped 8 bases, with 15 bases sitting between them. The CDR3 DNA sequence: TGTGCCAGCAGCCCCCCCGGGGGCTTGGAAAAACTGTTTTTT. Its protein product is CASSPPGGLEKLFF.

In regard to this clonotype: A much larger clone is a single base away; this may be a read error. The chain carries TRBV7-2 and TRBJ1-5; 11 bases map to TRBD1. Germline V CDR1 and CDR2: SGHTA, FQGNSA. V lost 7 bases, J lost 9 bases, and 5 bases stayed unmatched. The CDR3 is made up of 13 amino acids. This CDR3 is CASNLDRGRPQHF. Written as DNA, the CDR3 is TGTGCCAGCAACTTGGACAGGGGGCGGCCCCAGCATTTT.

V and J are TRBV12-3 or TRBV12-4 and TRBJ1-6, with TRBD1 identical over 7 bases. Trimming removed 3 bases from V and 1 base from J; junction bases left unmatched: 9. The CDR3 spans 18 residues. The CDR3 is CASSFSLGQSSYNSPLHF. The CDR3, as DNA: TGTGCCAGCAGTTTTAGTCTGGGACAGTCTTCCTATAATTCACCCCTCCACTTT.

This clonotype was observed at least ten times. The chain has TRBV7-8 and TRBJ2-7; TRBD1 matches at 8 bases. The trim removed 4 bases at V and 3 bases at J, leaving 5 bases unmatched. Per the germline V gene, CDR1 is SGHVS and CDR2 is FQNEAQ. The CDR3 totals 14 residues. Here the CDR3 DNA reads TGTGCCAGCAGCTCCGACAGGGGTCGCTACGAGCAGTACTTC. As protein: CASSSDRGRYEQYF.

The chain combines TRBV7-3 with TRBJ2-2; tentative D call: TRBD1 (7 bases). The CDR3 has 18 amino acids. The V gene's germline CDR1 is SGHTA and CDR2 FQGTGA. V was clipped by 7 bases and J by 3 bases, with 24 bases between them. The CDR3 DNA reads as TGTGCCAGCACCCAAGGAGGGGGCTCCCGGCGGGACACCGGGGAGCTGTTTTTT. This gives the protein CASTQGGGSRRDTGELFF.

V gene TRBV10-3 combines with J gene TRBJ2-5, with 10 bases matching TRBD1. The length of the CDR3 is 14 residues. Germline V lookup: CDR1 ENHRY, CDR2 SYGVKD. With V trimmed by 4 bases and J by 2 bases, 1 base remained unmatched. The CDR3 region is CAISGQGAQETQYF. CDR3 in DNA: TGTGCCATCAGTGGACAGGGGGCGCAAGAGACCCAGTACTTC.